This T cell receptor beta chain was documented in a study of blood T cell repertoires in COVID-19. Generated by immunoSEQ multiplex PCR, the TCRdb table keeps only in-frame clones and is missing some. This table holds about 190,000 clones, about 86% found once. The CDR3 consists of 11 residues. Germline values: CDR1 DFQATT, CDR2 SNEGSKA (reference sequence). Trimming removed 5 bases from V and 7 bases from J, with 12 bases in between. Seattle patient enrollment occurred during active infection, with longitudinal follow-up thereafter. The rearrangement links TRBV20-1 to TRBJ2-7; TRBD2 is a possible D gene (5 bases). The sequenced sample was peripheral blood. The TCR comes from a woman in her seventies with COVID-19, enrolled during active disease. The DNA of the CDR3 is TGCAGTGCTGACATCAGGAGGGAGCAGTACTTC. Its translation is CSADIRREQYF.